The next 7 T cell receptor beta chains were all read from a single sample in a study of blood T cell repertoires in COVID-19. Some clones are missing from TCRdb's copy, which holds only in-frame ones; the method was immunoSEQ multiplex PCR. This table has about 180,000 clones, about 81% appearing once. Sequencing was performed on peripheral blood. Source of these receptors: an elderly woman with COVID-19, enrolled during active disease.

As DNA, the CDR3 is TGTGCCAGCAGTTGGACAGGTCCCGTCTCTGGAAACACCATATATTTT. The encoded protein is CASSWTGPVSGNTIYF. The V call is TRBV7-2, the J call TRBJ1-3, with TRBD1 matching 7 bases. J gave up 0 bases and V 6 bases, and 8 bases lay outside the gene matches. The CDR3 covers 16 residues. Germline CDR1 SGHTA, CDR2 FQGNSA.

The chain uses TRBV28 and TRBJ1-1; D might be TRBD1 (5 bases). This CDR3 is 14 amino acids long. Trimming took off 7 bases at V and 1 base at J, with 13 bases between the two ends. Germline V CDR1 and CDR2: MDHEN, SYDVKM. The CDR3 sequence is CASISQGRNTEAFF. The CDR3 region has the DNA TGTGCCAGCATCTCCCAGGGAAGGAACACTGAAGCTTTCTTT.

The V gene is TRBV13, the J gene TRBJ1-1; a weak D match, TRBD1 (5 bases). The germline V gene has CDR1 PRHDT and CDR2 FYEKMQ (reference sequence). The V end lost 3 bases, the J end lost 2 bases, and 10 bases lay between the germline ends. CDR3 length: 14 amino acids. The CDR3 region has the DNA TGTGCCAGCAGCTTCCAGGGCCTCAACACTGAAGCTTTCTTT. This encodes CASSFQGLNTEAFF.

The V call is TRBV28, the J call TRBJ1-4; no definite D call. This CDR3 is built from 15 residues. Trimming removed 4 bases from V and 3 bases from J, with 12 bases in between. From germline, CDR1 is MDHEN and CDR2 SYDVKM. CDR3 in DNA: TGTGCCAGCAGTTCTCCCCGGGTGTCTAATGAAAAACTGTTTTTT. Protein: CASSSPRVSNEKLFF.

Only one count was recorded for this clone. The chain couples TRBV15 to TRBJ2-7; TRBD2 matches 8 bases. This CDR3 contains 14 residues. After removal of 1 base from V and 3 bases from J, the junction contained 2 bases not matched to a gene. Germline CDR1 and CDR2: LNHNV and YYDKDF (reference sequence). The CDR3 DNA reads TGTGCCACCAGCAGAGCGACTAGCGACTACGAGCAGTACTTC. Its translation is CATSRATSDYEQYF.

The CDR3 DNA is TGCGCCAGCAGCCCACAGGGTGTATTGAACACCGGGGAGCTGTTTTTT. This translates into CASSPQGVLNTGELFF. V gene TRBV5-1 combines with J gene TRBJ2-2; possible D gene TRBD1, 6 bases. Per the germline V gene, CDR1 is SGHRS and CDR2 is YFSETQ. Trimming removed 4 bases at V and 1 base at J, with 14 bases between. The CDR3 loop spans 16 amino acids.

The chain links TRBV12-3 or TRBV12-4 to TRBJ2-5; a possible D gene is TRBD1 (7 bases). The CDR3 is 13 residues long. V was shortened by 5 bases and J by 5 bases, with 12 bases between the two germline ends. CDR3 region: CASSGAGGETQYF. CDR3 in DNA: TGTGCCAGCAGTGGAGCAGGGGGGGAGACCCAGTACTTC.